Following are 3 T cell receptor beta chains from one sample sequenced in a study of OX40 agonist ivuxolimab in advanced cancers. The method was immunoSEQ multiplex PCR; TCRdb's version includes in-frame clones alone and lacks a portion of them. In the table there are about 32,000 clones, approximately 76% of which are singletons. The sample consisted of CD4+ or CD8+ T cells sorted from blood, taken in a trial of the OX40 agonist ivuxolimab. The source is an adult with an advanced solid tumor such as melanoma, head and neck, liver or kidney cancer.

This clone came up once. The chain is built from TRBV19 and TRBJ1-5; no clear D gene. The CDR3 length is 13 residues. V lost 5 bases and J 4 bases, leaving 9 bases between the germline ends. Germline V gives CDR1 LNHDA, CDR2 SQIVND (reference sequence). The CDR3 bases are TGTGCCAGTAGTGCCCCGCCGAATCAGCCCCAGCATTTT. It translates to CASSAPPNQPQHF. Full variable domain (missing parts from reference TRBV19 and TRBJ1-5): DGGITQSPKYLFRKEGQNVTLSCEQNLNHDAMYWYRQDPGQGLRLIYYSQIVNDFQKGDIAEGYSVSREKKESFPLTVTSAQKNPTAFYLCASSAPPNQPQHFGDGTRLSIL.

The count of this clone is one. The rearrangement uses TRBV6-1 and TRBJ1-2; no reliable D call. Trimming took off 4 bases at V and 2 bases at J, with 2 bases between the two ends. Germline V gene sequence: CDR1 MNHNS, CDR2 SASEGT. CDR3 length: 11 amino acids. The chain's CDR3 is CASSVNYGYTF. The CDR3 DNA reads as TGTGCCAGCAGTGTGAACTATGGCTACACCTTC.

The CDR3 reads CASSLDGRSYNEQFF. CDR3 DNA sequence: TGTGCCAGCAGCTTAGATGGCAGGTCCTACAATGAGCAGTTCTTC. The gene calls are TRBV7-2 and TRBJ2-1; the D is unclear. V was clipped by 1 base and J by 1 base, with 8 bases between them. Germline assignment: CDR1 SGHTA and CDR2 FQGNSA. The CDR3 runs to 15 residues.